This T cell receptor (beta chain) was documented in a study of OX40 agonist ivuxolimab in advanced cancers. Points from the study as a whole: Among T cells, CD8+ cells averaged more expanded clones than CD4+ cells.

Regarding this clone: What it binds is unknown.

TCRdb keeps only in-frame clones here, not all; method: immunoSEQ multiplex PCR. The sample yields about 69,000 clones, more than 70% seen once. Trimming removed 5 bases from V and 7 bases from J, with 18 bases in between. Germline V gene lookup returns CDR1 MNHEY and CDR2 SMNVEV (reference sequence). The CDR3 spans 16 residues. The specimen comprised CD4+ or CD8+ T cells sorted from blood, sampled in a trial of the OX40 agonist ivuxolimab. This chain uses TRBV27 with TRBJ1-6, with D maybe TRBD1 (5 bases). The TCR sequence derives from an adult with an advanced solid tumor such as melanoma, head and neck, liver or kidney cancer. The CDR3 nucleotides are TGTGCCAGCAGTCCACCCCGGACATGGGGAAATTCACCCCTCCACTTT. Its protein is CASSPPRTWGNSPLHF.